One sample yielded the 15 T cell receptor beta chains listed below, sequenced in a study of tumor and adjacent non-tumor tissue in lung cancer. Three rounds of nested PCR, following a modified ARM-PCR protocol, produced the TCRbeta library. Using its own MiXCR run on the multiplex PCR reads, TCRdb lists one record per CDR3 protein. The sample carries approximately 86,000 distinct CDR3 sequences, around 77% recorded once. RNA was extracted from bulk tissue without any cell sorting. Material for sequencing was lung tumor tissue. These receptors came from a woman aged 40-49 years with non-small cell lung cancer.

About this clonotype: No conserved phenylalanine or tryptophan ends this CDR3, so it is likely a read error. V gene TRBV11-1 combines with J gene TRBJ2-3; no clear D. This CDR3 contains 11 residues. The germline CDR1 and CDR2 sequences are SGHAT and FQDESV (reference sequence). CDR3 coding DNA: TGTGCTAGCAGCTTTCTGAGTGGGCAGTATCTT. It specifies CASSFLSGQYL.

This clonotype was detected many times. J is TRBJ1-3 and V is TRBV28; D is uncertain. Germline lookup yields CDR1 MDHEN and CDR2 SYDVKM. V lost 1 base and J 0 bases, leaving 13 bases between the germline ends. This CDR3 region has 17 residues. The CDR3 loop reads CASSLSAGVSSGNTIYF. The DNA for the CDR3 is TGTGCCAGCAGTTTATCGGCAGGCGTCAGCTCTGGAAACACCATATATTTT.

About this clonotype itself: This could be a read error, since a much larger clone is one nucleotide away. This sequence joins TRBV7-8 and TRBJ2-1, with TRBD2 matching 9 bases. CDR3 length: 16 residues. Germline V lookup: CDR1 SGHVS, CDR2 FQNEAQ. The DNA for the CDR3 is TGTGGCAGCAGCTTCCGGACTAGCGCTTACTACAATGAGCAGTTCTTC. This encodes CGSSFRTSAYYNEQFF. Together with reference TRBV7-8 and TRBJ2-1, the CDR3 gives the full variable domain: GAGVSQSPRYKVAKRGQDVALRCDPISGHVSLFWYQQALGQGPEFLTYFQNEAQLDKSGLPSDRFFAERPEGSVSTLKIQRTQQEDSAVYLCGSSFRTSAYYNEQFFGPGTRLTVL.

Only one count was recorded for this clonotype. The CDR3 carries no conserved terminal phenylalanine or tryptophan, so it likely arises from a read error. The chain carries TRBV11-2 and TRBJ2-7, with D possibly matching TRBD1 (6 bases). The V gene's germline CDR1 is SGHAT and CDR2 FQNNGV. This CDR3 region has 15 residues. The CDR3 sequence: CASNLGIGGSYGQYI. In DNA, the CDR3 is TGTGCCAGCAACCTCGGGATAGGGGGATCCTACGGGCAGTACATC.

Turning to this clonotype: The junction shows a germline mismatch at one end, possibly a read error. V gene TRBV7-9 combines with J gene TRBJ1-6; 7 nucleotides line up with TRBD1. This CDR3 comprises 18 residues. Germline loops: CDR1 SEHNR, CDR2 FQNEAQ (reference sequence). CDR3 region: CASSLGGAWDSYNSLLHF. The CDR3 region has the DNA TGTGCCAGTAGCTTAGGAGGGGCCTGGGACAGCTATAATTCACTCCTCCACTTT. The whole variable domain, remainder taken from reference TRBV7-9 and TRBJ1-6, is DTGVSQNPRHKITKRGQNVTFRCDPISEHNRLYWYRQTLGQGPEFLTYFQNEAQLEKSRLLSDRFSAERPKGSFSTLEIQRTEQGDSAMYLCASSLGGAWDSYNSLLHFGNGTRLTVT.

The chain has TRBV6-5 and TRBJ2-2, with D unresolved. Germline V gene lookup returns CDR1 MNHEY and CDR2 SVGAGI. The CDR3 spans 16 residues. The V and J ends lost 8 bases and 10 bases respectively, with 26 bases between them. CDR3 sequence: CASGPETVRHSEELFF. CDR3 DNA sequence: TGTGCCAGCGGCCCTGAAACAGTACGACATTCCGAGGAGCTGTTTTTT.

Concerning this clonotype: This may arise from a read error, as a much more abundant clone is one base away. The gene calls are TRBV6-5 and TRBJ1-1; D may be TRBD1 (6 bases). The V gene's germline CDR1 is MNHEY and CDR2 SVGAGI. The CDR3 has 13 residues. CDR3 amino acids: CASSLGRDTETFF. In nucleotides, the CDR3 is TGTGCCAGCAGCCTGGGACGGGACACTGAAACTTTCTTT.

For this clonotype: The junction departs from germline at one end; a sequencing error may be responsible. The chain carries TRBV4-1 and TRBJ1-1; D ambiguous. CDR1 MGHRA and CDR2 YSYEKL come from the germline V gene. This CDR3 contains 15 residues. CDR3 in amino acids: CASSQGPSGITEAFF. In DNA form, the CDR3 reads TGCGCCAGCAGTCAAGGTCCCAGTGGGATCACTGAAGCTTTCTTT.

Concerning this clonotype: The germline gene is not matched at one end of the junction; a read error may be the cause. The rearrangement links TRBV6-6 to TRBJ2-5; 7 nucleotides agree with TRBD2. The CDR3 consists of 15 residues. Germline CDR1 MNHNY, CDR2 SVGAGI (reference sequence). The CDR3 loop is CASSFRGSGGETQHF. In DNA form, the CDR3 reads TGTGCCAGCAGTTTCAGAGGGTCTGGGGGGGAGACCCAGCACTTC.

On this clonotype itself: Mismatch with germline at one junction end may stem from a read error. The chain employs TRBV4-1 and TRBJ2-1; the D is unclear. Germline CDR1 reads MGHRA; CDR2 reads YSYEKL. The CDR3 extends over 17 amino acids. The CDR3 DNA sequence: TGCGCCAGCAGCCAAGATCCGGGCAGGAGATCCTACAAGGAGCAGTTCTTC. Translated: CASSQDPGRRSYKEQFF.

This clonotype was seen a single time. Germline is not matched at one junction end, which may reflect a read error. The V and J genes are TRBV6-6 and TRBJ1-5; D remains ambiguous. This CDR3 has 15 amino acids. Germline V gene sequence: CDR1 MNHNY, CDR2 SVGAGI (reference sequence). The CDR3 protein is CASSYPGDGNQPRHF. The CDR3 DNA reads TGTGCCAGTAGCTACCCGGGAGACGGCAATCAGCCCCGGCATTTT.

Worth noting for this clonotype: At one of its ends the junction is not consistent with the germline gene, which may arise from a read error. The chain couples TRBV11-2 to TRBJ1-5, with no clear D. Germline V gives CDR1 SGHAT, CDR2 FQNNGV. CDR3 size: 14 residues. The CDR3 is CASTLSILSQPQHF. The CDR3 nucleotides are TGTGCCAGCACCTTATCGATACTCAGTCAGCCCCAACATTTT.

This clonotype was seen only once. An end of the junction does not agree with germline; a read error may underlie this. The J gene is TRBJ2-7, the V gene TRBV6-1; D is ambiguous. Germline assignment: CDR1 MNHNS and CDR2 SASEGT. The CDR3 spans 11 residues. CDR3 DNA sequence: TGTGTCAGCATGTCCGCCCACGAGCAGTACTTC. It yields the protein CVSMSAHEQYF.

On this clonotype itself: This could be a read error, since a much larger clone is one nucleotide away. The V and J genes are TRBV12-3 or TRBV12-4 and TRBJ2-5, with a weak D call TRBD2 (5 bases). This CDR3 spans 11 amino acids. The chain's CDR3 is CVSSFEGTQYF. The DNA of the CDR3 is TGTGTCAGCAGTTTTGAGGGGACCCAGTACTTC.

This clonotype turned up a few times. The chain employs TRBV18 and TRBJ2-7; possibly TRBD1 for D (6 bases). CDR3 size: 13 residues. V lost 8 bases to trimming and J lost 3 bases, with 14 bases between them. The germline V gene encodes CDR1 KGHSH and CDR2 LQKENI. In DNA, the CDR3 is TGTGCCAGCAGCCCTCAGGGGAACTACGAGCAGTACTTC. This gives the protein CASSPQGNYEQYF.